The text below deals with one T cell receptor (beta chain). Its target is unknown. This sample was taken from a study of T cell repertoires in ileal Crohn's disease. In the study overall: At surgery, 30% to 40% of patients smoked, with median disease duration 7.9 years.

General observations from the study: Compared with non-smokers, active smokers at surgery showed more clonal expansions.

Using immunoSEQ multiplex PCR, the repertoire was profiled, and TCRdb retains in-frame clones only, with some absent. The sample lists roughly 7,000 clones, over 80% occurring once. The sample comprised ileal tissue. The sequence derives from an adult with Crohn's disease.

The CDR3 reads CASNGLANTYNEQFF. In nucleotides, the CDR3 is TGCGCCAGCAACGGACTAGCGAACACCTACAATGAGCAGTTCTTC. The gene calls are TRBV10-2 and TRBJ2-1, with 9 bases fitting TRBD2. J was trimmed by 2 bases and V by 7 bases; bases with no gene match: 6. The CDR3 covers 15 residues. Germline V lookup: CDR1 WSHSY, CDR2 SAAADI.